This T cell receptor (beta chain) was recorded in a study of Ad26.COV2.S vaccination and SARS-CoV-2 variants. Study background: Recipients of Ad26.COV2.S got it intramuscularly, once or twice 56 days apart. Whole-study findings and limits: The breadth of spike-specific CD8+ and CD4+ T cell responses after vaccination was reportedly substantial. Vaccine and placebo recipients had comparable breadth of non-spike TCRs.

Documented treatment: around 19 received Ad26.COV2.S at low or high dose, single or two shots; roughly 5 received placebo; per-sample allocation not given. After the first vaccine or placebo injection, samples were drawn on day 63. Recruitment in Boston yielded a donor of adult age, 18-55 years. Sequencing was performed with immunoSEQ multiplex PCR; in TCRdb, only in-frame clones are kept and a portion is missing. The sample carries around 300,000 clones, around 90% recorded once. Concerning this clone: Its antigen remains unidentified.

V lost 1 base and J lost 7, with 7 bases in between. CDR1 SEHNR and CDR2 FQNEAQ come from the germline V gene (reference sequence). The CDR3 runs to 12 residues. The source is a person between 18 and 59 years old who received the Ad26.COV2.S COVID-19 vaccine or a placebo. Sequenced material: peripheral blood, taken in a trial of Ad26.COV2.S vaccine versus placebo. The V and J genes are TRBV7-9 and TRBJ1-1; D possibly corresponds to TRBD1 (5 bases). CDR3 nucleotides: TGTGCCAGCAGCTTAGGGGGGTTTGAAGCTTTCTTT. Protein sequence: CASSLGGFEAFF.